Sequencing of this T cell receptor beta chain was carried out in a study of blood T cell repertoires in COVID-19. Study information: Material from acute and convalescent COVID-19 was sourced from the United States, Italy and Spain.

Produced via immunoSEQ multiplex PCR; TCRdb's table is partial and in-frame only. The sample has approximately 190,000 clones, 84% seen once. The germline V and J ends were trimmed by 0 bases and 1 base, with 16 bases remaining between them. CDR1 and CDR2 from the germline V gene are SGDLS and YYNGEE. The CDR3 totals 17 residues. Cohort placement rested on clinical history that participants reported themselves. Up to 2 weeks before entering the study, exposed participants had met a COVID-19 case. The receptor comes from a woman aged 25 to 39 who had been exposed to COVID-19. The sample consisted of PBMCs or T cells enriched from blood (not recorded which). The chain carries TRBV9 and TRBJ2-5, with D maybe TRBD1 (6 bases). The CDR3 DNA follows: TGTGCCAGCAGCGTAGGAGTAGGGGGTAATCGCCAAGAGACCCAGTACTTC. Its translation is CASSVGVGGNRQETQYF.